The 20 T cell receptor beta chains below come from one sample, sequenced in a study of CD8+CD57+ T cells in acquired aplastic anemia. Profiling that covered TCR beta VDJ and CDR3 relied on genomic DNA as its template. TCRdb fed the reads into MiXCR, producing one record per CDR3 protein. The data hold 200,000 to 250,000 distinct CDR3 sequences, with roughly 33% observed a single time. Material for sequencing was sorted CD4+, CD8+, or CD8+CD57+ T cells (not recorded which) from PBMCs. These TCRs come from a human donor in good health, serving as a control.

This clonotype was found many times. V gene TRBV4-1 combines with J gene TRBJ2-1; the match to TRBD1 covers 9 bases. CDR1 is MGHRA, CDR2 YSYEKL, per germline. CDR3 length equals 15 residues. Unmatched junction bases numbered 8, after V lost 6 bases and J lost 5 bases. The CDR3 is CASRPTGGLNNEQFF. Here the CDR3 DNA reads TGCGCCAGCAGACCTACAGGGGGCCTGAACAATGAGCAGTTCTTC.

The chain combines TRBV19 with TRBJ1-1, with 7 bases fitting TRBD1. This CDR3 spans 14 amino acids. The V segment lost 3 bases and the J segment 5 bases; nucleotides outside the gene matches: 6. Per germline, CDR1 LNHDA and CDR2 SQIVND (reference sequence). The CDR3 DNA reads TGTGCCAGTAGTATCCACACAGGGGTAACTGAAGCTTTCTTT. Encoded protein: CASSIHTGVTEAFF.

As regards this clonotype: A single base separates this from a much larger clone, so it may be a read error. This likely comes from a read error, as the CDR3 has no conserved phenylalanine or tryptophan at its end. This rearrangement joins TRBV2 to TRBJ1-1; no clear D. Germline-derived CDR1 and CDR2 are SNHLY and FYNNEI. The CDR3 runs 14 residues. The V and J ends lost 6 bases and 7 bases respectively, with 18 bases between them. The CDR3 protein is CASSLGTLFGEAFS. For the CDR3, the DNA is TGTGCCAGCAGCTTAGGCACCCTTTTTGGTGAAGCTTTCTCT.

The rearrangement uses TRBV5-1 and TRBJ2-1; tentatively, D is TRBD2 (5 bases). The germline CDR1 and CDR2 sequences are SGHRS and YFSETQ. V gave up 2 bases and J gave up 0 bases, with 9 bases separating them. The CDR3 is 15 amino acids. CDR3 protein: CASSFSAFSYNEQFF. The CDR3 DNA sequence: TGCGCCAGCAGCTTTAGCGCATTCTCCTACAATGAGCAGTTCTTC.

This clonotype was observed many times. V gene TRBV4-1 combines with J gene TRBJ1-6; 7 nucleotides line up with TRBD1. Germline V gene lookup returns CDR1 MGHRA and CDR2 YSYEKL. The CDR3 sequence is 16 residues long. With V trimmed by 2 bases and J by 9 bases, 10 bases remained unmatched. CDR3 bases: TGCGCCAGCAGCCAATTAGTCGGTACAGGGGCTTCACCCCTCCACTTT. The encoded protein is CASSQLVGTGASPLHF.

V usage is TRBV5-1 and J usage is TRBJ1-5; 7 bases agree with TRBD1. This CDR3 region has 15 residues. V shed 0 bases and J 7 bases; nucleotides not matched to a gene: 7. CDR1 SGHRS and CDR2 YFSETQ come from the germline V gene. In DNA, the CDR3 is TGCGCCAGCAGCTTGGAAGGGGGCATGGAGCAGCCCCAGCATTTT. It yields the protein CASSLEGGMEQPQHF. The entire variable domain, with the rest obtained from reference TRBV5-1 and TRBJ1-5, is as follows: KAGVTQTPRYLIKTRGQQVTLSCSPISGHRSVSWYQQTPGQGLQFLFEYFSETQRNKGNFPGRFSGRQFSNSRSEMNVSTLELGDSALYLCASSLEGGMEQPQHFGDGTRLSIL.

The chain employs TRBV9 and TRBJ2-2, with D hard to call. Germline V CDR1 and CDR2: SGDLS, YYNGEE. V was pared by 3 bases and J by 7 bases, with 13 bases between. The CDR3 is 14 residues long. The CDR3 spells CASSARVGFGELFF. The CDR3 DNA reads TGTGCCAGCAGCGCTCGGGTGGGTTTCGGGGAGCTGTTTTTT.

This chain joins TRBV24-1 and TRBJ2-5; D unclear. V lost 5 bases and J lost 4, with 10 bases in between. There are 13 residues in the CDR3. CDR1 and CDR2 (germline): KGHDR, SFDVKD. The CDR3 sequence is CATSVSPSETQYF. The CDR3 nucleotides are TGTGCCACCAGTGTAAGCCCGTCAGAGACCCAGTACTTC.

CDR3 nucleotides: TGTGCCAGCAGTTTTGGGGAAGAATACTATGGCTACACCTTC. Translating it yields CASSFGEEYYGYTF. This chain joins TRBV12-3 or TRBV12-4 and TRBJ1-2; D uncertain. Trimming shortened V by 3 bases and J by 3 bases, and 11 bases separated the two germline ends. This CDR3 is 14 amino acids long.

In its sample, this clonotype was seen many times. This chain links TRBV20-1 with TRBJ1-1; D gene unclear. Trimming stripped 6 bases from V and 2 bases from J, with 13 bases between. CDR1 is DFQATT and CDR2 is SNEGSKA in the germline V gene (reference sequence). This CDR3 has 13 residues. The CDR3 protein is CSAHGGLNTEAFF. CDR3 nucleotides: TGCAGTGCCCACGGCGGCCTAAACACTGAAGCTTTCTTT.

This clonotype was recorded many times. The chain uses TRBV19 and TRBJ1-1, with D maybe TRBD1 (5 bases). The V end lost 1 base, the J end lost 5 bases, and 14 bases lay between the germline ends. The CDR3 totals 15 residues. Germline CDR1 reads LNHDA; CDR2 reads SQIVND (reference sequence). CDR3 protein: CASSIVAPGPTEAFF. CDR3 bases: TGTGCCAGTAGTATAGTGGCTCCGGGGCCAACTGAAGCTTTCTTT.

This chain joins TRBV7-9 and TRBJ1-6, with D unclear. CDR3 length: 14 residues. CDR1 and CDR2 from the germline V gene are SEHNR and FQNEAQ (reference sequence). Trimming removed 0 bases at V and 6 bases at J, with 6 bases between. CDR3 residues: CASSLAEPNSPLHF. CDR3 DNA: TGTGCCAGCAGCTTAGCAGAGCCTAATTCACCCCTCCACTTT. The complete variable domain, with remaining parts taken from reference TRBV7-9 and TRBJ1-6, reads DTGVSQNPRHKITKRGQNVTFRCDPISEHNRLYWYRQTLGQGPEFLTYFQNEAQLEKSRLLSDRFSAERPKGSFSTLEIQRTEQGDSAMYLCASSLAEPNSPLHFGNGTRLTVT.

There are many counts of this clonotype. The chain uses TRBV7-2 and TRBJ2-1, with a weak D call TRBD2 (5 bases). The germline V gene has CDR1 SGHTA and CDR2 FQGNSA. CDR3 length: 12 amino acids. V was cut by 5 bases and J by 5 bases, with 7 bases left in between. The CDR3 DNA reads as TGTGCCAGCAGCCGGGATCACAATGAGCAGTTCTTC. Its translation is CASSRDHNEQFF.

This clonotype has more than one count but fewer than ten. This chain links TRBV4-1 with TRBJ1-3; no clear D gene. There are 17 residues in the CDR3. Germline V CDR1 and CDR2: MGHRA, YSYEKL. V was trimmed by 4 bases and J by 4 bases, leaving 20 bases between them. The CDR3 region is CASSPGRSRGQGNTIYF. The CDR3 DNA sequence: TGCGCCAGCAGCCCAGGTCGGAGCAGAGGGCAAGGAAACACCATATATTTT.

The chain is built from TRBV9 and TRBJ1-2; 9 bases are shared with TRBD1. The CDR3 loop spans 13 amino acids. The germline V gene encodes CDR1 SGDLS and CDR2 YYNGEE. After removal of 4 bases from V and 8 bases from J, the junction contained 6 bases not matched to a gene. As DNA, the CDR3 is TGTGCCAGCAGCATTAGTGGGACAGGGGGCTACACCTTC. Its protein product is CASSISGTGGYTF. Using reference TRBV9 and TRBJ1-2 for the parts outside the CDR3, the full variable domain is DSGVTQTPKHLITATGQRVTLRCSPRSGDLSVYWYQQSLDQGLQFLIQYYNGEERAKGNILERFSAQQFPDLHSELNLSSLELGDSALYFCASSISGTGGYTFGSGTRLTVV.

As regards this clonotype: This may be a read error: a much more frequent sequence differs by one nucleotide. The genes are TRBV7-3 and TRBJ1-2; D gene ambiguous. Germline V gene sequence: CDR1 SGHTA, CDR2 FQGTGA. Trimming removed 6 bases from V and 4 bases from J, with 18 bases in between. The CDR3 spans 15 residues. CDR3 bases: TGTGCCAGCAGACTCTTACATGCCGTAGGCTATGGCTACACCTTC. Its translation: CASRLLHAVGYGYTF.

In its sample, this clonotype was seen a few times. The gene calls are TRBV5-1 and TRBJ2-5; D gene unclear. The germline gives CDR1 SGHRS, CDR2 YFSETQ. The CDR3 spans 15 residues. The V and J ends lost 0 bases and 0 bases respectively, with 9 bases between them. CDR3 DNA sequence: TGCGCCAGCAGCTTGGATAAAATGTACCAAGAGACCCAGTACTTC. It encodes CASSLDKMYQETQYF.

This clonotype was counted at least ten times. J is TRBJ1-5 and V is TRBV20-1; a weak D match, TRBD1 (5 bases). Germline assignment: CDR1 DFQATT and CDR2 SNEGSKA (reference sequence). The CDR3 covers 14 residues. Trimming removed 3 bases from V and 4 bases from J, with 13 bases in between. In DNA form, the CDR3 reads TGCAGTGCTAGCCGGGGGGAGATAAATCAGCCCCAGCATTTT. Translating it yields CSASRGEINQPQHF.

This clonotype occurred many times. One end of the junction varies from germline; a read error may be responsible. This rearrangement joins TRBV2 to TRBJ1-6, with D tentatively TRBD1 (5 bases). This CDR3 comprises 13 residues. Germline CDR1 SNHLY, CDR2 FYNNEI. The chain's CDR3 is CASREDGGSPLHF. The CDR3 bases are TGTGCCAGCAGGGAAGACGGGGGTTCACCCCTCCACTTT.

This clonotype was counted many times. The chain links TRBV19 to TRBJ2-7; 7 bases match TRBD1. Germline assignment: CDR1 LNHDA and CDR2 SQIVND (reference sequence). V lost 4 bases, J lost 0 bases, and 6 bases stayed unmatched. The CDR3 loop spans 15 amino acids. The CDR3 sequence is CASSTTGTASYEQYF. The DNA of the CDR3 is TGTGCCAGTAGTACCACCGGGACAGCCTCCTACGAGCAGTACTTC.